The entry below describes one TCR beta chain. CD8+ and CD4+ T cells from blood underwent TCR beta sequencing, which was carried out in a high-throughput format. The multiple sclerosis control group was made up of treatment-naive patients with stable or active relapsing-remitting disease. Negative isolation yielded CD4+ and CD8+ T cells, and FACS enriched TEMRA cells. These data come from a study of CD8 T cells in Susac syndrome. RNA was extracted with the RNeasy kit, and a quantity of roughly 0.45 to 1 ug was reverse transcribed using random hexamers. An immunoSEQ multiplex PCR generated amplified TCR beta CDR3 products spanning 54 Vbeta and 13 Jbeta. A single record per CDR3 protein comes from TCRdb applying MiXCR to the immunoSEQ multiplex PCR reads. The sample lists a few hundred thousand distinct CDR3 sequences, 80% to 95% seen once, with 0.06% to 0.08% in the top ten. The V segment lost 3 bases and the J segment 2 bases; nucleotides outside the gene matches: 4. This CDR3 has 16 amino acids. Germline CDR1 is LGHNA and CDR2 is YNFKEQ.

This receptor was obtained from a human donor with multiple sclerosis. J is TRBJ2-3 and V is TRBV4-2; TRBD2 agrees at 11 bases. The sequencing sample was made of CD4+ T cells from PBMCs. The CDR3 coding sequence is TGTGCCAGCAGCCAGCTAGCGGGAGGAAACACAGATACGCAGTATTTT. This encodes CASSQLAGGNTDTQYF.